A single sample is the source of the 6 T cell receptor beta chains below, sequenced in a study of metastatic and nonmetastatic thyroid tumors. TCRdb re-called the PCR reads through MiXCR. The data hold more than 9,500 clones, with around 27% observed a single time. All patients were untreated before thyroid surgery. The sample consisted of adjacent normal tissue. Receptors were obtained from a male donor with papillary thyroid cancer or a benign thyroid nodule (not recorded which). Some clones in this sample may be carry-over from other donors' samples.

This chain uses TRBV12-3 or TRBV12-4 with TRBJ1-1; TRBD1 might be the D (6 bases). V lost 1 base to trimming and J lost 3 bases, with 12 bases between them. The CDR3 is made up of 15 amino acids. The CDR3 coding sequence is TGTGCCAGCAGTTTAGACAGGGCAGGGGACACTGAAGCTTTCTTT. Translation gives CASSLDRAGDTEAFF.

Only a few counts were recorded for this clone. The V gene is TRBV5-1, the J gene TRBJ2-1; a weak D match, TRBD2 (5 bases). CDR1 is SGHRS, CDR2 YFSETQ, per germline. CDR3 length equals 16 residues. Trimming pared 1 base from V and 8 bases from J, leaving 19 bases between. The CDR3 DNA reads TGCGCCAGCAGCTTGAGCGGTCTAGTAATGGGTCATGAGCAGTTCTTC. It specifies CASSLSGLVMGHEQFF.

The count of this clone is one. The chain recombines TRBV9 with TRBJ1-2; D is possibly TRBD1 (6 bases). Trimming shortened V by 2 bases and J by 1 base, and 9 bases separated the two germline ends. The CDR3 is 14 residues long. From germline, CDR1 is SGDLS and CDR2 YYNGEE. The CDR3 sequence is CASSVAGDNYGYTF. DNA of the CDR3: TGTGCCAGCAGCGTGGCAGGGGATAACTATGGCTACACCTTC.

In this sample, this clone turned up many times. The chain combines TRBV30 with TRBJ2-7; 7 bases fit TRBD1. The germline V gene encodes CDR1 GTSNPN and CDR2 SVGIG (reference sequence). The CDR3 totals 12 residues. V shed 5 bases and J 0 bases; nucleotides not matched to a gene: 1. CDR3 region: CAWGDSSYEQYF. CDR3 sequence (DNA): TGTGCCTGGGGGGACAGCTCCTACGAGCAGTACTTC.

J is TRBJ1-6 and V is TRBV7-6; perhaps TRBD1 as D (5 bases). This CDR3 is 14 amino acids long. Per the germline V gene, CDR1 is SGHVS and CDR2 is FNYEAQ. Trimming left V 1 base short and J 9 bases short, with 10 bases between. The CDR3 region is CASSLGQGSSPLHF. DNA for the CDR3: TGTGCCAGCAGCTTAGGGCAGGGAAGTTCACCCCTCCACTTT. Full variable domain (outside the CDR3, taken from reference TRBV7-6 and TRBJ1-6): GAGVSQSPRYKVTKRGQDVALRCDPISGHVSLYWYRQALGQGPEFLTYFNYEAQQDKSGLPNDRFSAERPEGSISTLTIQRTEQRDSAMYRCASSLGQGSSPLHFGNGTRLTVT.

This clone was found many times. This chain connects TRBV6-2 or TRBV6-3 to TRBJ2-7, with 8 bases that match TRBD2. The CDR3 spans 14 residues. Germline V gives CDR1 MNHEY, CDR2 SVGEGT. Unmatched junction bases numbered 7, after V lost 9 bases and J lost 0 bases. CDR3 in amino acids: CASKNSGTSYEQYF. CDR3 sequence (DNA): TGTGCCAGTAAAAATAGCGGGACCTCCTACGAGCAGTACTTC.